This is a list of T cell receptor beta chains from one sample in a study of blood T cell repertoires in COVID-19. The assay was immunoSEQ multiplex PCR, and TCRdb's table has in-frame clones only and misses some. This sample has around 200,000 clones; approximately 91% occur once, and the top ten carry approximately 0.7%. Source material: peripheral blood. These receptors came from a man aged 40-50 years with acute or convalescent COVID-19. Both conserved end residues are part of each CDR3. The order of the fields is CDR3 protein, CDR3 DNA, D gene, J gene, V gene. A D gene is named only where the DNA matches it firmly.

CDR3 protein: CASSLMAGQGNTEAFF; CDR3 DNA: TGTGCCAGCAGCTTGATGGCGGGGCAAGGGAACACTGAAGCTTTCTTT; D gene: .; J gene: TRBJ1-1; V gene: TRBV7-2
CDR3 protein: CASSFLDRAGNTIYF; CDR3 DNA: TGTGCCAGTAGTTTTCTCGACAGGGCTGGAAACACCATATATTTT; D gene: TRBD1; J gene: TRBJ1-3; V gene: TRBV19
CDR3 protein: CATSDRDRFGPQHF; CDR3 DNA: TGTGCCACCAGTGACCGGGACAGGTTTGGCCCCCAGCATTTT; D gene: TRBD1; J gene: TRBJ1-5; V gene: TRBV24-1
CDR3 protein: CASRDAGLNTGELFF; CDR3 DNA: TGCGCCAGCCGGGATGCGGGCCTGAACACCGGGGAGCTGTTTTTT; D gene: .; J gene: TRBJ2-2; V gene: TRBV5-1
CDR3 protein: CASTLSRPGQGGTQYF; CDR3 DNA: TGTGCCAGCACCCTTTCCCGACCGGGTCAAGGTGGGACCCAGTACTTC; D gene: .; J gene: TRBJ2-5; V gene: TRBV28
CDR3 protein: CASRDGTSGRGSYNEQFF; CDR3 DNA: TGTGCCAGCAGGGACGGGACTAGCGGGAGAGGGTCCTACAATGAGCAGTTCTTC; D gene: TRBD2; J gene: TRBJ2-1; V gene: TRBV4-2
CDR3 protein: CASSSRFDSGDNEQFF; CDR3 DNA: TGTGCCAGCAGCTCCCGGTTTGATAGCGGGGACAATGAGCAGTTCTTC; D gene: TRBD2; J gene: TRBJ2-1; V gene: TRBV11-2
CDR3 protein: CASSIGGRARNTGELFF; CDR3 DNA: TGTGCCAGTAGTATAGGCGGGAGGGCCCGGAATACCGGGGAGCTGTTTTTT; D gene: TRBD2; J gene: TRBJ2-2; V gene: TRBV19
CDR3 protein: CASSYRDVSEKLFF; CDR3 DNA: TGTGCCAGCAGTTACAGGGATGTAAGTGAAAAACTGTTTTTT; D gene: .; J gene: TRBJ1-4; V gene: TRBV7-9
CDR3 protein: CAWSLEGGETQYF; CDR3 DNA: TGTGCCTGGAGCCTCGAGGGAGGAGAGACCCAGTACTTC; D gene: .; J gene: TRBJ2-5; V gene: TRBV30
CDR3 protein: CASSVGTGVSYEQYF; CDR3 DNA: TGTGCCAGCAGTGTGGGGACAGGGGTTTCCTACGAGCAGTACTTC; D gene: TRBD1; J gene: TRBJ2-7; V gene: TRBV27
CDR3 protein: CASRKQGFGQPQHF; CDR3 DNA: TGTGCCAGTAGGAAACAGGGTTTCGGTCAGCCCCAGCATTTT; D gene: .; J gene: TRBJ1-5; V gene: TRBV19
CDR3 protein: CASSLAGAAGNTGELFF; CDR3 DNA: TGTGCCAGCAGCTTGGCCGGTGCCGCAGGGAACACCGGGGAGCTGTTTTTT; D gene: .; J gene: TRBJ2-2; V gene: TRBV5-4
CDR3 protein: CASSGSGGLAGGEETQYF; CDR3 DNA: TGTGCCAGCAGCGGGTCCGGAGGACTAGCGGGGGGCGAAGAGACCCAGTACTTC; D gene: TRBD2; J gene: TRBJ2-5; V gene: TRBV9
CDR3 protein: CASSLIGTGDPDGYTF; CDR3 DNA: TGTGCCAGCAGTTTAATTGGGACAGGGGACCCGGATGGCTACACCTTC; D gene: TRBD1; J gene: TRBJ1-2; V gene: TRBV27
CDR3 protein: CASSQGPLKGKGTEAFF; CDR3 DNA: TGTGCCAGCAGCCAAGGCCCCCTTAAAGGGAAGGGGACTGAAGCTTTCTTT; D gene: .; J gene: TRBJ1-1; V gene: TRBV3-1/TRBV3-2
CDR3 protein: CATSDLHGRSGTGELFF; CDR3 DNA: TGTGCCACCAGTGATTTGCATGGCCGGTCGGGCACCGGGGAGCTGTTTTTT; D gene: .; J gene: TRBJ2-2; V gene: TRBV24-1
CDR3 protein: CASSPVFTDTQYF; CDR3 DNA: TGTGCCAGCAGTCCAGTATTCACAGATACGCAGTATTTT; D gene: .; J gene: TRBJ2-3; V gene: TRBV3-1/TRBV3-2
CDR3 protein: CASSGADRVHNEQFF; CDR3 DNA: TGTGCCAGCAGTGGGGCGGACAGGGTGCACAATGAGCAGTTCTTC; D gene: TRBD1; J gene: TRBJ2-1; V gene: TRBV27
CDR3 protein: CASSPPGQAEQYF; CDR3 DNA: TGTGCCAGCAGCCCCCCCGGACAGGCGGAGCAGTACTTC; D gene: TRBD1; J gene: TRBJ2-7; V gene: TRBV11-3
CDR3 protein: CASSLSYGGELFEAQYF; CDR3 DNA: TGCGCCAGCAGCTTGAGTTATGGGGGGGAATTGTTTGAGGCGCAGTATTTT; D gene: TRBD2; J gene: TRBJ2-3; V gene: TRBV5-1
CDR3 protein: CASSQILGGNYGYTF; CDR3 DNA: TGTGCCAGCTCACAGATACTAGGGGGAAACTATGGCTACACCTTC; D gene: .; J gene: TRBJ1-2; V gene: TRBV18
CDR3 protein: CASRPDRGRQPQHF; CDR3 DNA: TGTGCCAGCAGACCAGACAGGGGTAGACAGCCCCAGCATTTT; D gene: TRBD1; J gene: TRBJ1-5; V gene: TRBV6-5